The 25 T cell receptor beta chains listed next were all sequenced from one sample in a study of T cells in localized non-small cell lung cancer. TCRdb keeps only in-frame clones here, not all; method: immunoSEQ multiplex PCR. The sample lists fewer than 35,000 clones, 85% to 95% occurring once. Sequences were derived from peripheral blood, sampled before any cancer treatment. The receptors derive from a woman aged 35-75 years with stage I lung adenocarcinoma.

The chain couples TRBV4-1 to TRBJ1-2; TRBD1 might be the D (6 bases). This CDR3 region has 17 residues. Germline values: CDR1 MGHRA, CDR2 YSYEKL. V was cut by 0 bases and J by 4 bases, with 18 bases left in between. The CDR3 loop reads CASSQDLRQVASYGYTF. For the CDR3, the DNA is TGCGCCAGCAGCCAAGATCTTCGACAGGTGGCGAGCTATGGCTACACCTTC.

The chain's CDR3 is CATSRGTVPAYGYTF. In DNA form, the CDR3 reads TGTGCCACCAGCAGGGGGACAGTGCCTGCCTATGGCTACACCTTC. The rearrangement links TRBV15 to TRBJ1-2; 7 bases are a match to TRBD1. The J segment lost 4 bases and the V segment lost 3 bases, leaving 8 bases of the junction unmatched. Per the germline V gene, CDR1 is LNHNV and CDR2 is YYDKDF (reference sequence). The CDR3 consists of 15 residues.

The CDR3 coding sequence is TGCGCCAGCAGCTTGACCTCTTCAGGGGACACTATGAAAGGCTACACCTTC. It is translated as CASSLTSSGDTMKGYTF. This chain connects TRBV5-1 to TRBJ1-2; the D gene is possibly TRBD1 (6 bases). Germline V CDR1 and CDR2: SGHRS, YFSETQ. V dropped 1 base and J dropped 8 bases, with 24 bases sitting between them. The CDR3 covers 17 residues.

On this clone itself: The germline gene is not matched at one end of the junction; a read error may be the cause. V is TRBV5-4 and J is TRBJ1-6; no reliable D call. Germline CDR1 and CDR2: SGHNT and YYREEE (reference sequence). CDR3 length: 15 amino acids. CDR3 amino acids: CAGSKRGAAGSPLHF. The CDR3, as DNA: TGTGCCGGCAGCAAACGGGGAGCGGCGGGTTCACCCCTCCACTTT.

The chain links TRBV2 to TRBJ1-2, with 7 bases matching TRBD1. J was trimmed by 8 bases and V by 6 bases; bases with no gene match: 9. This CDR3 has 13 residues. The germline V gene encodes CDR1 SNHLY and CDR2 FYNNEI. The CDR3 nucleotides are TGTGCCAGCAGCCGACAGGGAGGACGGGGCTACACCTTC. It is translated as CASSRQGGRGYTF.

V gene TRBV5-1 combines with J gene TRBJ1-1; 8 positions agree with TRBD1. The length of the CDR3 is 15 residues. The J segment lost 5 bases and the V segment lost 1 base, leaving 7 bases of the junction unmatched. Per germline, CDR1 SGHRS and CDR2 YFSETQ. In DNA form, the CDR3 reads TGCGCCAGCAGCTTGTCAGGGGGCGAAGATACTGAAGCTTTCTTT. Translation: CASSLSGGEDTEAFF.

The chain links TRBV4-3 to TRBJ2-7; 8 bases map to TRBD1. CDR1 and CDR2 from the germline V gene are LGHNA and YSLEER. After removal of 8 bases from V and 1 base from J, the junction contained 7 bases not matched to a gene. The CDR3 length is 14 residues. In DNA form, the CDR3 reads TGCGCCAGCGCGCCGGACAGGGAGTCCTACGAGCAGTACTTC. Its protein product is CASAPDRESYEQYF.

The rearrangement joins TRBV6-1 to TRBJ2-3; the D gene is possibly TRBD2 (6 bases). This CDR3 region has 15 residues. The germline V and J ends were trimmed by 3 bases and 1 base, with 11 bases remaining between them. Germline V CDR1 and CDR2: MNHNS, SASEGT. The CDR3, as DNA: TGTGCCAGCAGTGATCCCAGGGAGGGCACAGATACGCAGTATTTT. This encodes CASSDPREGTDTQYF.

The rearrangement links TRBV28 to TRBJ1-4, with D possibly matching TRBD1 (6 bases). The germline V gene has CDR1 MDHEN and CDR2 SYDVKM. V gave up 10 bases and J gave up 2 bases, with 11 bases separating them. The CDR3 is 13 residues long. The DNA for the CDR3 is TGTGCCACCAGACAGGCCACTAATGAAAAACTGTTTTTT. This encodes CATRQATNEKLFF.

The J gene is TRBJ2-1, the V gene TRBV6-4; 12 bases are a match to TRBD2. The V gene end was trimmed by 5 bases and the J gene end by 4 bases; junction bases not matched to a gene: 6. The CDR3 covers 16 residues. CDR1 and CDR2 (germline): MRHNA, SNTAGT. The CDR3 DNA reads TGTGCCAGCAGTCGCACTAGCGGGGGGCCATACAATGAGCAGTTCTTC. It specifies CASSRTSGGPYNEQFF.

V is TRBV6-1 and J is TRBJ2-5; D not resolved. CDR3 length: 14 amino acids. Germline CDR1 is MNHNS and CDR2 is SASEGT. V was pared by 2 bases and J by 2 bases, with 9 bases between. CDR3 nucleotides: TGTGCCAGCAGTGAATTAAGTCAGCAAGAGACCCAGTACTTC. This gives the protein CASSELSQQETQYF.

The rearrangement joins TRBV7-9 to TRBJ2-7; TRBD1 agrees at 7 bases. The V gene's germline CDR1 is SEHNR and CDR2 FQNEAQ (reference sequence). V gave up 2 bases and J gave up 2 bases; unmatched junction bases: 6. The CDR3 length is 15 residues. CDR3 in DNA: TGTGCCAGCAGCTTAATGACAGGGAAAACCTACGAGCAGTACTTC. It codes for CASSLMTGKTYEQYF.

The V call is TRBV5-4, the J call TRBJ2-3; 10 bases align to TRBD2. With V trimmed by 6 bases and J by 5 bases, 12 bases remained unmatched. This CDR3 comprises 16 residues. Germline V gives CDR1 SGHNT, CDR2 YYREEE (reference sequence). The CDR3 loop is CASTLSSGREGDTQYF. The CDR3 DNA reads TGTGCCAGCACCCTCTCTAGCGGGAGAGAGGGAGATACGCAGTATTTT.

The chain carries TRBV7-9 and TRBJ1-3, with a tentative D call TRBD1 (5 bases). V lost 3 bases, J lost 2 bases, and 14 bases lay in between. The CDR3 spans 16 residues. Germline lookup yields CDR1 SEHNR and CDR2 FQNEAQ (reference sequence). This chain's CDR3 is CASSFSRGFAGNTIYF. DNA for the CDR3: TGTGCCAGCAGCTTTAGCCGGGGCTTCGCTGGAAACACCATATATTTT.

This chain links TRBV6-1 with TRBJ2-2, with no clear D. This CDR3 is built from 15 residues. Germline values: CDR1 MNHNS, CDR2 SASEGT. Trimming removed 5 bases from V and 5 bases from J, with 15 bases in between. The CDR3 coding sequence is TGTGCCAGCAGTTCCCTTCGGCCTGAAACCGGGGAGCTGTTTTTT. Translation: CASSSLRPETGELFF.

The chain combines TRBV27 with TRBJ1-1; a possible D gene is TRBD1 (5 bases). V was shortened by 6 bases and J by 6 bases, with 14 bases between the two germline ends. Germline assignment: CDR1 MNHEY and CDR2 SMNVEV (reference sequence). The CDR3 contains 13 residues. The CDR3 sequence: CASRPLGVPEAFF. In DNA, the CDR3 is TGTGCCAGCAGACCCTTGGGGGTCCCTGAAGCTTTCTTT.

The chain carries TRBV6-9 and TRBJ2-3; TRBD1 agrees at 10 bases. V shed 7 bases, J shed 4 bases, and the junction held 8 bases outside the gene matches. Germline V gene lookup returns CDR1 MNHGY and CDR2 SVAAGI. The CDR3 is 15 amino acids. Written as DNA, the CDR3 is TGTGCCAGCACTCACCGGGACAGGGGTTCAGATACGCAGTATTTT. It translates to CASTHRDRGSDTQYF.

V usage is TRBV19 and J usage is TRBJ1-1, with D possibly TRBD1 on 5 matching bases. The germline V and J ends were trimmed by 6 bases and 0 bases, with 8 bases remaining between them. Germline-derived CDR1 and CDR2 are LNHDA and SQIVND (reference sequence). The CDR3 covers 13 residues. As DNA, the CDR3 is TGTGCCAGTAGGGACAAGATGAACACTGAAGCTTTCTTT. This gives the protein CASRDKMNTEAFF.

The genes are TRBV7-9 and TRBJ2-3; no clear D gene. The germline gives CDR1 SEHNR, CDR2 FQNEAQ (reference sequence). The CDR3 has 17 residues. Trimming cost V 0 bases and J 2 bases, with 15 bases left between them. CDR3 nucleotide sequence: TGTGCCAGCAGCTTAGCGCTTGATGGCCTGGTCACAGATACGCAGTATTTT. This codes for CASSLALDGLVTDTQYF. Full variable domain (remainder filled in from reference TRBV7-9 and TRBJ2-3): DTGVSQNPRHKITKRGQNVTFRCDPISEHNRLYWYRQTLGQGPEFLTYFQNEAQLEKSRLLSDRFSAERPKGSFSTLEIQRTEQGDSAMYLCASSLALDGLVTDTQYFGPGTRLTVL.

This chain connects TRBV28 to TRBJ2-7; D gene uncertain. Germline-derived CDR1 and CDR2 are MDHEN and SYDVKM. This CDR3 spans 13 amino acids. With 2 bases removed from V and 8 bases from J, the gap between germline ends came to 13 bases. The CDR3: CASSLIHMHQQYF. CDR3 bases: TGTGCCAGCAGTTTAATACACATGCACCAGCAGTACTTC.

The chain carries TRBV19 and TRBJ1-2; D unclear. This CDR3 contains 15 residues. V was cut by 5 bases and J by 3 bases, with 16 bases left in between. Germline V gives CDR1 LNHDA, CDR2 SQIVND (reference sequence). The CDR3 reads CASSGLGDYDYGYTF. The CDR3 nucleotides read TGTGCCAGTAGTGGCCTGGGCGACTATGACTATGGCTACACCTTC. Full variable domain (missing parts from reference TRBV19 and TRBJ1-2): DGGITQSPKYLFRKEGQNVTLSCEQNLNHDAMYWYRQDPGQGLRLIYYSQIVNDFQKGDIAEGYSVSREKKESFPLTVTSAQKNPTAFYLCASSGLGDYDYGYTFGSGTRLTVV.

The V call is TRBV7-9, the J call TRBJ1-1; no definite D call. The CDR3 has 13 amino acids. CDR1 and CDR2 from the germline V gene are SEHNR and FQNEAQ (reference sequence). V dropped 4 bases and J dropped 1 base, with 7 bases sitting between them. Here the CDR3 reads CASSSRGNTEAFF. The DNA of the CDR3 is TGTGCCAGCAGCTCTCGGGGGAACACTGAAGCTTTCTTT.

This chain joins TRBV9 and TRBJ2-5; 8 bases agree with TRBD2. The germline V gene has CDR1 SGDLS and CDR2 YYNGEE. J lost 1 base, V lost 0 bases, and 11 bases had no gene match. The CDR3 runs to 18 residues. The DNA of the CDR3 is TGTGCCAGCAGCGTAGACGGGGGGGCTAGCGGGTCCCAAGAGACCCAGTACTTC. Translated: CASSVDGGASGSQETQYF.

This chain connects TRBV6-1 to TRBJ2-7; perhaps TRBD2 as D (5 bases). CDR3 size: 14 residues. Germline V gene lookup returns CDR1 MNHNS and CDR2 SASEGT. The germline V and J ends were trimmed by 2 bases and 5 bases, with 13 bases remaining between them. CDR3 sequence (DNA): TGTGCCAGCAGTGAAATGGAGGCAGTAAACGAGCAGTACTTC. It yields the protein CASSEMEAVNEQYF.

The chain combines TRBV2 with TRBJ1-6; maybe TRBD1 (6 bases). Germline V gene sequence: CDR1 SNHLY, CDR2 FYNNEI. The CDR3 is 13 amino acids. Trimming cost V 9 bases and J 4 bases, with 10 bases left between them. The CDR3 DNA is TGTGCCAGGGGGGGGACATATAATTCACCCCTCCACTTT. Translation gives CARGGTYNSPLHF.